These 5 T cell receptor beta chains came from one sample sequenced in a study of blood T cell repertoires in COVID-19. TCRdb keeps only in-frame clones here, not all; method: immunoSEQ multiplex PCR. Of fewer than 300,000 clones in the sample, over 80% were seen once. Sequenced sample: peripheral blood. These receptors were collected from a woman in her 40s who had recovered from COVID-19.

The chain recombines TRBV5-1 with TRBJ2-5; 7 bases fit TRBD2. Trimming removed 4 bases from V and 5 bases from J; junction bases left unmatched: 11. Germline V lookup: CDR1 SGHRS, CDR2 YFSETQ. The CDR3 has 15 amino acids. CDR3 protein: CASSPRPVGGETQYF. CDR3 bases: TGCGCCAGCAGCCCGCGTCCGGTCGGGGGGGAGACCCAGTACTTC.

This clone was detected a few times. The chain combines TRBV5-4 with TRBJ2-5, with 8 positions matching TRBD1. Germline V gene sequence: CDR1 SGHNT, CDR2 YYREEE (reference sequence). Trimming cost V 6 bases and J 4 bases; bases outside gene matches: 8. CDR3 size: 14 residues. The CDR3: CASTPQGVGETQYF. Here the CDR3 DNA reads TGTGCCAGCACCCCACAGGGGGTTGGAGAGACCCAGTACTTC.

This rearrangement joins TRBV7-3 to TRBJ2-1; no reliable D call. This CDR3 region has 15 residues. Trimming shortened V by 2 bases and J by 5 bases, and 13 bases separated the two germline ends. CDR1 and CDR2 (germline): SGHTA, FQGTGA. The CDR3 sequence is CASSLGPSVDNEQFF. The CDR3 coding sequence is TGTGCCAGCAGCTTAGGCCCATCAGTCGACAATGAGCAGTTCTTC.

This rearrangement joins TRBV5-5 to TRBJ2-5, with D unresolved. Germline V gene sequence: CDR1 SGHKS, CDR2 YYEKEE (reference sequence). The CDR3 runs 16 residues. V gave up 0 bases and J gave up 1 base, with 13 bases separating them. The CDR3 nucleotides read TGTGCCAGCAGCTTGGCCGCAGGTTTATTCCAAGAGACCCAGTACTTC. This sequence encodes CASSLAAGLFQETQYF. Full variable domain (remainder filled in from reference TRBV5-5 and TRBJ2-5): DAGVTQSPTHLIKTRGQQVTLRCSPISGHKSVSWYQQVLGQGPQFIFQYYEKEERGRGNFPDRFSARQFPNYSSELNVNALLLGDSALYLCASSLAAGLFQETQYFGPGTRLLVL.

DNA for the CDR3: TGTGCCAGCTCACCGGACAGCCTAGGGACCCAGTACTTC. It encodes CASSPDSLGTQYF. The rearrangement uses TRBV18 and TRBJ2-5, with TRBD1 as a possible D gene (6 bases). The V end was cut by 3 bases, the J end by 7 bases, with 12 bases between. CDR1 and CDR2 from the germline V gene are KGHSH and LQKENI. The CDR3 sequence is 13 residues long.